This T cell receptor (beta chain) comes out of a study of CD8+ T cells in alopecia areata (dated by TCRdb to between 2018 and 2020). With regard to the full study: Treated patients were enrolled in an open-label pilot trial of oral tofacitinib, 5 to 10 mg twice daily, for moderate-to-severe alopecia areata. Tofacitinib was administered for 6 to 18 months, and 6 months of follow-up off drug were then conducted to assess delayed response and recurrence. For the treated patients, the SALT score, which quantifies what percentage of scalp surface area is affected, served as the measure of disease severity. In both human patients and the C3H/HeJ mouse model, the study applied high-throughput TCRbeta sequencing to look at T cell clonal expansion in alopecia areata. Human TCRbeta sequencing covered scalp tissue and sorted CD4+ and CD8+ peripheral blood T cells from patchy and totalis/universalis alopecia areata patients and healthy controls. Biopsies were taken from tofacitinib-treated patients at baseline and at 4 and 24 weeks of treatment, and a later scalp biopsy was taken in several of the tofacitinib-treated patients. Scalp clonality was compared among normal scalp (n=4), patchy alopecia areata scalp (n=8), and alopecia totalis/universalis scalp (n=8). RNA was obtained with the PAXgene miRNA kit for fixed scalp, the miRNeasy kit for PBMCs, and the RNeasy kit for mouse skin. TCRbeta CDR3 regions were amplified by immunoSEQ multiplex PCR using 35 Vbeta forward and 13 Jbeta reverse primers.

The CDR3 measures 13 amino acids from cysteine to phenylalanine. Only CDR3 DNA is held: 39 bases, read in frame from base 1. At the junction V is shortened by 3 bases and J by 1 base, with 9 bases in between. The germline V gene (reference sequence) provides CDR1 GTSNPN and CDR2 SVGIG. This clone has a single count. Its cognate antigen has yet to be identified. No much larger clone exists at a distance of one base, and base qualities are not known. Receptors were amplified or captured by the immunoSEQ multiplex PCR assay. RNA was extracted from all samples and reverse transcribed into cDNA, which served as template for TCR sequencing. First-strand cDNA was synthesized using SuperScript III with a 2:1 mix of oligo-dT and random hexamers. A synthetic immune receptor repertoire was used to measure amplification bias, and any remaining bias was corrected computationally. From the authors' description of their analysis: Raw reads were preprocessed to remove errors, and CDR3 was defined according to IMGT conventions as the region from the conserved cysteine to phenylalanine. Clonality was calculated as 1 minus Shannon entropy normalized by log2 of the number of productive unique TCRs. Whether each scalp clone was CD4 or CD8 was inferred by checking scalp TCRbeta sequences against the CD4 and CD8 repertoires from sorted blood. In its TCRdb copy, this immuneACCESS table keeps in-frame sequences only and misses some clones. Where compared with another copy, unresolved V genes explain less than half of these, and the others have no known cause. The V and J calls and the clone size are those of that table, but D and trimming were determined from the DNA. In this sample the table shows 140,000 to 150,000 clones, 45% to 60% of which occur a single time. The ten biggest clones cover less than 20% of the sample.

Overall study outcomes, separate from this receptor: Lesional scalp, especially in alopecia totalis/universalis, showed higher clonality and more expanded CD8+ clones than normal scalp, suggesting antigenic drive. During tofacitinib treatment, many expanded lesional clones remained in scalp and blood, and this persistence may partly explain relapse after treatment is stopped. Resident alphabeta T cells in normal human skin are also sequenced, complicating scalp TCR repertoire analysis, unlike mouse skin dominated by gammadelta T cells. With tofacitinib, both scalp clonality and the number of expanded CD8+ clones among the top 100 scalp clones went down significantly. The treated cohort was small, with a single nonresponder, so links between baseline CD8+ expansion and response need larger studies. Shared TCR sequences between patients were less evident than in mice, which may be partly attributable to HLA diversity in the patient population.

Explained via the paper, the time point label denotes: around 4 weeks on oral tofacitinib. The treatment or condition label here, explained by the study, means: oral pan-JAK inhibitor, 5-10 mg twice daily. Peripheral blood and lesional scalp punch biopsies were obtained from patients with alopecia areata. After PBMCs were isolated by density centrifugation and stained for CD3, CD4 and CD8, a FACSAria was used to sort CD4+ and CD8+ T cells. Specimen: CD8+ T cells sorted from blood, collected at week 4, from a patient treated with tofacitinib. The chain was built from TRBV30 and TRBJ1-1; a tentative D call is TRBD1 (5 bases match). This TCR was sampled from a human donor with alopecia areata. CDR3 reads: CAWSIQENTEAFF. The DNA is TGTGCCTGGAGCATACAGGAGAACACTGAAGCTTTCTTT.